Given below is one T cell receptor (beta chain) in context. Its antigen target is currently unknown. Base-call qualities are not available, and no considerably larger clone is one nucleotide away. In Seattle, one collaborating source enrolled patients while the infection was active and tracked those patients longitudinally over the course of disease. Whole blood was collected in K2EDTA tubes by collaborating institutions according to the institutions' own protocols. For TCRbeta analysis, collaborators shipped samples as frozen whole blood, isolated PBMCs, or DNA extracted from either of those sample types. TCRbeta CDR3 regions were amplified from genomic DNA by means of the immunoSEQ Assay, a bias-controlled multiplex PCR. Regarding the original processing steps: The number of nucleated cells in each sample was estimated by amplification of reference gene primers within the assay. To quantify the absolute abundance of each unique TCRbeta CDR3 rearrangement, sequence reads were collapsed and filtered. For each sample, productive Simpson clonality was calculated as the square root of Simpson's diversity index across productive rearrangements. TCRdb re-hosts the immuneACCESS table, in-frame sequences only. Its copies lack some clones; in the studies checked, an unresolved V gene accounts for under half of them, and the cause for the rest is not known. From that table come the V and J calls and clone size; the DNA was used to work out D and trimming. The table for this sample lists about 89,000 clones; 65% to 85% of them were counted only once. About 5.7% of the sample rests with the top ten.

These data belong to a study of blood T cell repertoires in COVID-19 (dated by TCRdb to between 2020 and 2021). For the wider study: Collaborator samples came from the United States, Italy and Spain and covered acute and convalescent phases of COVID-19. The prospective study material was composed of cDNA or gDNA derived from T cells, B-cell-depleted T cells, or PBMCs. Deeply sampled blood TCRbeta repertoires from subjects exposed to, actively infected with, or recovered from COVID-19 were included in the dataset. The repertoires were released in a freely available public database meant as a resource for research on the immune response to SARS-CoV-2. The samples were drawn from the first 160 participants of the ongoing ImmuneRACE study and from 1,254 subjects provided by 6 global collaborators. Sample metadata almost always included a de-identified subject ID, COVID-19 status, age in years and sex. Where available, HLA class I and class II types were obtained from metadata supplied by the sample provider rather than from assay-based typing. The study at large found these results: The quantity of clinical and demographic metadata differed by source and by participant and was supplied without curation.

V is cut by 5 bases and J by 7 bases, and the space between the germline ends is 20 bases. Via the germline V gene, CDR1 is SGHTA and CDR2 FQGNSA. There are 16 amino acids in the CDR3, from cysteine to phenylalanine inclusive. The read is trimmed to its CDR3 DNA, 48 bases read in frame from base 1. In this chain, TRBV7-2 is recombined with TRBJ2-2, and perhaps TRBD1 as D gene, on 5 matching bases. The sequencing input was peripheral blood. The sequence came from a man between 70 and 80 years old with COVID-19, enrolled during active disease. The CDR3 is CASSPGFVGADGELFF. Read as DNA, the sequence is TGTGCCAGCAGCCCCGGGTTTGTAGGGGCCGACGGGGAGCTGTTTTTT.